This T cell receptor beta chain was sequenced in a study of blood T cell repertoires in COVID-19 (dated by TCRdb to 2020 to 2021). General notes on the study: The collaborator samples originated in the United States, Italy and Spain and spanned the acute and convalescent phases of COVID-19. The dataset comprised deeply sampled blood TCRbeta repertoires from subjects exposed to, actively infected with, or recovered from COVID-19. The sample metadata nearly always contained a de-identified subject ID, COVID-19 status, age in years and sex. The prospective study material was composed of cDNA or gDNA derived from T cells, B-cell-depleted T cells, or PBMCs. Where available, HLA class I and class II types were obtained from metadata supplied by the sample provider rather than from assay-based typing. The samples were drawn from two sources: the first 160 participants of the ongoing ImmuneRACE study, and fewer than 1,500 subjects contributed by 6 global collaborators. A freely available public database, intended as a resource for researchers studying the immune response to SARS-CoV-2, is where the repertoires were released. Here is what the overall study found, with its caveats: Clinical and demographic metadata were provided uncurated, with the amount varying by source and participant.

Each collaborating institution followed its own protocols to collect whole blood in K2EDTA tubes. Collaborator samples were shipped for TCRbeta analysis as frozen whole blood, isolated PBMCs, or DNA extracted from either sample type. TCRbeta CDR3 regions were amplified from genomic DNA by means of the immunoSEQ Assay, a bias-controlled multiplex PCR. On the authors' methods: Within the assay, amplification of reference gene primers was used to estimate how many nucleated cells each sample contained. To quantify the absolute abundance of each unique TCRbeta CDR3 rearrangement, sequence reads were collapsed and filtered. Productive Simpson clonality was computed per sample as the square root of Simpson's diversity index over productive rearrangements. In TCRdb, the immuneACCESS table is reduced to in-frame sequences with V and J assigned. These tables do not hold every clone; where another copy was compared, an unresolved V gene accounts for under half, and the others remain unexplained. Clone size and V and J calls were adopted from that table, with D and trimming inferred from the DNA. In this sample the table shows 250,000 to 300,000 clones, under 90% of which occur a single time. The ten top clones hold 4.2% of the sample.

Remarks on this clone: Its antigen has not been determined. Per-base quality was not reported, and no clone a single base away is much larger than it. In the same sample, other DNA sequences code for this CDR3.

The specimen sequenced was peripheral blood. The source is a man aged 55 to 69 with acute or convalescent COVID-19.

Here is the DNA: TGCAGTGCTAGAAGTGGCCACGAGCAGTACTTC. Its protein reads: CSARSGHEQYF. The V and J genes are TRBV20-1 and TRBJ2-7; the D gene is unclear. CDR1 and CDR2 are read off the germline V gene (reference sequence) as DFQATT and SNEGSKA. V gives up 2 bases and J gives up 5 bases, and the segment between their germline ends measures 7 bases. The CDR3, from cysteine to phenylalanine, totals 11 residues. Only the CDR3 DNA stays, 33 bases, in frame from base 1.